This section outlines one T cell receptor (beta chain) sequence together with its context. This specimen belongs to a study of blood T cell repertoires in COVID-19. Sequencing was performed with immunoSEQ multiplex PCR; in TCRdb, only in-frame clones are kept and a portion is missing. This sample has fewer than 25,000 clones; about 90% occur once, and the top ten carry about 25%. This CDR3 has 12 amino acids. Germline V lookup: CDR1 SQVTM, CDR2 ANQGSEA. V lost 7 bases, J lost 2 bases, and 12 bases lay in between. The sequencing input was peripheral blood. J is TRBJ2-7 and V is TRBV29-1; D is possibly TRBD1 (5 bases). The clonotype comes from a human donor with active COVID-19. The donor label of this sample is uncertain. The CDR3 spells CSALQETYEQYF. DNA of the CDR3: TGCAGCGCCTTACAGGAAACCTACGAGCAGTACTTC.